This T cell receptor beta chain was sequenced for a study of blood T cell repertoires in COVID-19. Study at large: The study drew acute and convalescent COVID-19 samples from the United States, Italy and Spain.

Per germline, CDR1 LGHDT and CDR2 YNNKEL (reference sequence). Trimming removed 3 bases from V and 5 bases from J; junction bases left unmatched: 7. The CDR3 loop spans 15 amino acids. Measured with immunoSEQ multiplex PCR; TCRdb has only the in-frame clones, and not every one. This table has 88,000 or so clones, 65% to 90% appearing once. The origin of this receptor is a man in his sixties with acute or convalescent COVID-19. The chain combines TRBV3-1 (or the pseudogene TRBV3-2) with TRBJ2-3, with 8 bases identical to TRBD2. The sequencing input was peripheral blood. CDR3 sequence: CASSQTGLGIDTQYF. The CDR3 DNA follows: TGTGCCAGCAGCCAGACGGGACTAGGGATAGATACGCAGTATTTT.